This TCR beta chain derives from a study of blood T cell repertoires in COVID-19. For the study at large: From T cells, B-cell-depleted T cells, or PBMCs came the material, which was cDNA or gDNA.

This CDR3 has 15 residues. The V and J ends lost 5 bases and 4 bases, in that order; junction bases with no gene match: 5. Germline V gene data show CDR1 as SGHVS and CDR2 as FNYEAQ. Per the original data handling: Scientists estimated how many nucleated cells there were by amplifying reference gene primers. Assay: immunoSEQ multiplex PCR; the TCRdb copy retains only in-frame clones and omits some. V, J and clone size were drawn from that table, and D and trimming were deduced from the DNA. The table shows 300,000 to 350,000 clones, with 88% occurring only once. Seattle enrolled patients during active infection and tracked them longitudinally.

The chain employs TRBV7-6 and TRBJ2-3; 11 bases are a match to TRBD2. The sequenced sample consisted of peripheral blood. This clonotype was sampled from a woman in her seventies with COVID-19, enrolled during active disease. The CDR3: CASSLTSGVADTQYF. DNA of the CDR3: TGTGCCAGCAGCCTGACTAGCGGGGTGGCAGATACGCAGTATTTT.